Included here is one T cell receptor beta chain sequence, with context. No antigen is known for it. The sample is drawn from a study of T cell responses to AZD1222 COVID-19 vaccine. Study-level results: AZD1222 recipients seropositive at baseline numbered only 6 or 7. Clonal diversity may have been underestimated in mostly white British donors.

Only in-frame clones appear in the TCRdb table, and some are missing; sequencing was by immunoSEQ multiplex PCR. The table records around 160,000 clones, 90% to 95% of them present only once. This CDR3 comprises 14 residues. In germline, CDR1 is LNHDA, CDR2 SQIVND (reference sequence). V shed 3 bases and J shed 7 bases, with 13 bases lying between them. Second doses were pooled across both intervals (about 4 or about 12 weeks). The source of this sequence is an adult who received the AZD1222 COVID-19 vaccine. The chain couples TRBV19 to TRBJ1-5; maybe TRBD1 (6 bases). The sequenced sample was peripheral blood, obtained 28 days after the second AZD1222 dose. Written as DNA, the CDR3 is TGTGCCAGTAGTATTTTGGGGGCGGGGCAGCCCCAGCATTTT. It yields the protein CASSILGAGQPQHF.